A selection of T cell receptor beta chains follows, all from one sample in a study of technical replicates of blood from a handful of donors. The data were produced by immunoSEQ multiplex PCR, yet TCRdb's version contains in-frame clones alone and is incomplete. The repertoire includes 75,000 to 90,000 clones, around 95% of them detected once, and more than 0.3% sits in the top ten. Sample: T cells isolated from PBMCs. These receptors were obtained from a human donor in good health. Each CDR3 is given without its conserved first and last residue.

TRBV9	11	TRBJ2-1	ASSFSGTNEQF
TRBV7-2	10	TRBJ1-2	ASSLVGEGSN
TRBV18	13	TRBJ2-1	ASSPRQGLRNEQF
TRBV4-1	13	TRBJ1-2	ASSQNLQGFYGYT
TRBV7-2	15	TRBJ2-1	ASSPDWAGGAYNEQF
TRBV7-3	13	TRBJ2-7	ASSFSGQGGDEQY
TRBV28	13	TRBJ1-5	ASSFITGWNQPQH
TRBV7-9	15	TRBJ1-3	ASSWLGQTISGNTIY
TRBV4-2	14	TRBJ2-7	ASSQDWTSAAYEQY
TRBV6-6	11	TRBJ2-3	ASSYQELDTQY
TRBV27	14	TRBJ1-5	ASAPLIGGINQPQH
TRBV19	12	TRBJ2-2	ASSRQVNTGELF
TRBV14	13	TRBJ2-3	ASSQVRALTDTQY
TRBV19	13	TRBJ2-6	ASNWGGTGANVLT
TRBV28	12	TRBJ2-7	ASSLPREFYEQY
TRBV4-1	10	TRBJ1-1	ASSQGGAEAF
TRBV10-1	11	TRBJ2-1	ASSEGALHEQF
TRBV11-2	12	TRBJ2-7	ASSQTGKSYEQY
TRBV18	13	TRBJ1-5	ASSFGQGAHQPQH
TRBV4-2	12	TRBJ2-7	ASSQAGATYEQY